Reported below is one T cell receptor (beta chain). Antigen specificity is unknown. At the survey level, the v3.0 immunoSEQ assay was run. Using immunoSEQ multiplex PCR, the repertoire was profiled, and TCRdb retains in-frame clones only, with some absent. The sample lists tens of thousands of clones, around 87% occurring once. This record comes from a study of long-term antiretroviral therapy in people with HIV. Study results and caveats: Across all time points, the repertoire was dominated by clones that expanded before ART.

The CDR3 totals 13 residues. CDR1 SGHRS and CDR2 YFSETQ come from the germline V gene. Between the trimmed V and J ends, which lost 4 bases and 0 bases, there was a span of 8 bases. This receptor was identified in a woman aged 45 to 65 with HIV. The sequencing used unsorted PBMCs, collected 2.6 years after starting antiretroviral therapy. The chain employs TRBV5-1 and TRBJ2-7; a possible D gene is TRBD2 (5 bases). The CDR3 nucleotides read TGCGCCAGCAGCCCGGGGAGCTCCTACGAGCAGTACTTC. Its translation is CASSPGSSYEQYF. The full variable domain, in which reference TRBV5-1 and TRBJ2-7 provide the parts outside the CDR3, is KAGVTQTPRYLIKTRGQQVTLSCSPISGHRSVSWYQQTPGQGLQFLFEYFSETQRNKGNFPGRFSGRQFSNSRSEMNVSTLELGDSALYLCASSPGSSYEQYFGPGTRLTVT.